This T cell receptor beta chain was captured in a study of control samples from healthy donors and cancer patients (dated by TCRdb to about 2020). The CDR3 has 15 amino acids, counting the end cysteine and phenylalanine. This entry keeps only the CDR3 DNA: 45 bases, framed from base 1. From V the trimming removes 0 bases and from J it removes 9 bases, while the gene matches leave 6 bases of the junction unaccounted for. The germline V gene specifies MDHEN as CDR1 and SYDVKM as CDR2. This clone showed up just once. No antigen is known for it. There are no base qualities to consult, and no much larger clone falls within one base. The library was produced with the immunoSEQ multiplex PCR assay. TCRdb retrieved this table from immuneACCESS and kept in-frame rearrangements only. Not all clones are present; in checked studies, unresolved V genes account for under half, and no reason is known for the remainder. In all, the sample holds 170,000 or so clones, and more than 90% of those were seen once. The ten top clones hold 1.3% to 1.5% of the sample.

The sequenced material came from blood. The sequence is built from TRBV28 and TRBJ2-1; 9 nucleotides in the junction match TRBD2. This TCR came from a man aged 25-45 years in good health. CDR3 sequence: CASSLWAGGRSEQFF. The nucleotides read TGTGCCAGCAGTTTATGGGCGGGAGGGCGAAGTGAGCAGTTCTTC.